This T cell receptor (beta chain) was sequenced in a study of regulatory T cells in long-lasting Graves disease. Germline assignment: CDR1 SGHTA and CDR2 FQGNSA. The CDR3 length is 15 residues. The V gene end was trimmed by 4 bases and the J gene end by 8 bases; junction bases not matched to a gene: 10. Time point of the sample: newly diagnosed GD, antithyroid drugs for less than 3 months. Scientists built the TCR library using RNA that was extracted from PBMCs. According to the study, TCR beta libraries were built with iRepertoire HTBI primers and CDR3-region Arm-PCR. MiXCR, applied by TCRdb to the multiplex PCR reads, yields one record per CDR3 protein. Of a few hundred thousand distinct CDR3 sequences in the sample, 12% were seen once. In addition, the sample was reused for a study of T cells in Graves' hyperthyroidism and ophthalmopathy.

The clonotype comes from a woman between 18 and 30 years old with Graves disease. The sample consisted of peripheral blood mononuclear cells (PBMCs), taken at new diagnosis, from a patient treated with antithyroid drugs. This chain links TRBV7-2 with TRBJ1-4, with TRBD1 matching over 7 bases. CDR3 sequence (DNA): TGTGCCAGCAGCTCCAGACAGGGTCAGCGAGAAAAACTGTTTTTT. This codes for CASSSRQGQREKLFF.